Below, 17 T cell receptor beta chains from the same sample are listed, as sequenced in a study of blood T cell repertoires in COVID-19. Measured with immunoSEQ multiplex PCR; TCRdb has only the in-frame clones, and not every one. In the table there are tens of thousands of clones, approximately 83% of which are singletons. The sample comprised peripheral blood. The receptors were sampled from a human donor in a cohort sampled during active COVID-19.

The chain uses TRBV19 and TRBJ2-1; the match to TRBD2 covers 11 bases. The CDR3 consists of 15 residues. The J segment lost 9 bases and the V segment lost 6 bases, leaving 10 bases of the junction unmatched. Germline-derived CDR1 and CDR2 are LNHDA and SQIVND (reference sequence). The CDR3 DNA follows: TGTGCCAGTAGCCCGATTAGCGGGAGGGCCGGTGAGCAGTTCTTC. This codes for CASSPISGRAGEQFF.

The CDR3, as DNA: TGTGCCAGCAGCTTAGGAGGGAGAGGGTACGAGCAGTACTTC. It encodes CASSLGGRGYEQYF. The chain employs TRBV7-9 and TRBJ2-7; tentatively, D is TRBD2 (5 bases). With 1 base removed from V and 4 bases from J, the gap between germline ends came to 11 bases. The V gene's germline CDR1 is SEHNR and CDR2 FQNEAQ (reference sequence). The CDR3 runs to 14 residues.

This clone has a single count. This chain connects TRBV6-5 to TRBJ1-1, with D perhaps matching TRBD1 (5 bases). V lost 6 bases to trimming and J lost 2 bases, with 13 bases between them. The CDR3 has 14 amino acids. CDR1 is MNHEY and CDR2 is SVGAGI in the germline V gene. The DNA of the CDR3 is TGTGCCAGCAGACGACTGGGGGGAAACACTGAAGCTTTCTTT. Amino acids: CASRRLGGNTEAFF.

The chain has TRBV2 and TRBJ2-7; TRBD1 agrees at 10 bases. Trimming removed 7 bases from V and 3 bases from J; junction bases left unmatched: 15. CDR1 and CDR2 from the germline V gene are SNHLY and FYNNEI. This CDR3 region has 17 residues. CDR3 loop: CASMGTGEGRGLYEQYF. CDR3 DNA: TGTGCCAGCATGGGGACAGGGGAAGGGCGTGGGCTCTACGAGCAGTACTTC.

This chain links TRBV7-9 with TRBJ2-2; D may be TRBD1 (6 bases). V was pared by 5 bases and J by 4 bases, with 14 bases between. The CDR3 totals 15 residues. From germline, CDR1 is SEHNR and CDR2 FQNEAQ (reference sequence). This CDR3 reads CASSPRQVGTGELFF. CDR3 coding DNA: TGTGCCAGCAGCCCCAGACAGGTTGGCACCGGGGAGCTGTTTTTT.

In DNA, the CDR3 is TGTGCCAGCTCACCAGGCAGGAGCACAGATACGCAGTATTTT. This codes for CASSPGRSTDTQYF. The rearrangement uses TRBV18 and TRBJ2-3; D is unclear. The CDR3 has 14 amino acids. V was clipped by 2 bases and J by 0 bases, with 6 bases between them. Germline CDR1 reads KGHSH; CDR2 reads LQKENI.

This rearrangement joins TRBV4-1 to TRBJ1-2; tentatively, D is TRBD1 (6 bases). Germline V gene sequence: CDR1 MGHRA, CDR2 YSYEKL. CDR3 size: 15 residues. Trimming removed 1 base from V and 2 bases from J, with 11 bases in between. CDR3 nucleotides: TGCGCCAGCAGCCAAGGAAACAGGGAGAACTATGGCTACACCTTC. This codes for CASSQGNRENYGYTF.

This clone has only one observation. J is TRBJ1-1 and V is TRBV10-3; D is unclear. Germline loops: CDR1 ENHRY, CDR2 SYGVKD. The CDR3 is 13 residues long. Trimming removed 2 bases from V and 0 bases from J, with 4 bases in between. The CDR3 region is CAISEDMNTEAFF. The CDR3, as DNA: TGTGCCATCAGTGAGGACATGAACACTGAAGCTTTCTTT.

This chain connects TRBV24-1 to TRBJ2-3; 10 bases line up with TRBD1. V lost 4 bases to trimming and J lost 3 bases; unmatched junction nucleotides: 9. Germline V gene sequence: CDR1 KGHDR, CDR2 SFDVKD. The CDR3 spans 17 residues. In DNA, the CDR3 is TGTGCCACCAGTGAGCAGATGACAGGGGGCTCAACAGATACGCAGTATTTT. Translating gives CATSEQMTGGSTDTQYF.

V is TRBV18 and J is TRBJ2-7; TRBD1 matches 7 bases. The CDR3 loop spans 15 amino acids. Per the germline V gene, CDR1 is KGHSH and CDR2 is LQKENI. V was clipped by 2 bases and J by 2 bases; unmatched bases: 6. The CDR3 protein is CASSPTPGQAYEQYF. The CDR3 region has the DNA TGTGCCAGCTCACCAACCCCCGGACAGGCCTACGAGCAGTACTTC.

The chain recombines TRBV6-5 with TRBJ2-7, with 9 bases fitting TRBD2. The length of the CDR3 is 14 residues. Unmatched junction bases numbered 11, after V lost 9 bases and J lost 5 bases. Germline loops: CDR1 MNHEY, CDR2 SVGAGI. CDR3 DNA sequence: TGTGCCAGTACGACCGGGACTAGCATCAACGAGCAGTACTTC. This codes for CASTTGTSINEQYF.

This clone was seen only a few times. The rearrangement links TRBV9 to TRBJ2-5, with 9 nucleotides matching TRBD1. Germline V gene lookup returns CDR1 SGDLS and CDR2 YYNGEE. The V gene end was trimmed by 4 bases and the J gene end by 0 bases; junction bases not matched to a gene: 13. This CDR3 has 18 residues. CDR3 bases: TGTGCCAGCAGCCGGGGACCCGGGACAGGGTTGTACCAAGAGACCCAGTACTTC. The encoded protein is CASSRGPGTGLYQETQYF.

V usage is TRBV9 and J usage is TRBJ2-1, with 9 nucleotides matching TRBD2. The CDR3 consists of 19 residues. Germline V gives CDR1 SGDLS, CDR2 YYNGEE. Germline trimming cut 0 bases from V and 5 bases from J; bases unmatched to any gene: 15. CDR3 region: CASSVVSGTAGGWNNEQFF. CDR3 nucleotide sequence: TGTGCCAGCAGCGTAGTCTCAGGAACGGCGGGAGGGTGGAACAATGAGCAGTTCTTC.

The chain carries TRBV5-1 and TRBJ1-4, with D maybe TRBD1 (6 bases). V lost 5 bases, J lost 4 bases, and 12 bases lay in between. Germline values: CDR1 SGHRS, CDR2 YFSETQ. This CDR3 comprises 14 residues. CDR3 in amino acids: CASRSGQHNEKLFF. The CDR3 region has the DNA TGCGCCAGCAGGAGCGGACAGCATAATGAAAAACTGTTTTTT.

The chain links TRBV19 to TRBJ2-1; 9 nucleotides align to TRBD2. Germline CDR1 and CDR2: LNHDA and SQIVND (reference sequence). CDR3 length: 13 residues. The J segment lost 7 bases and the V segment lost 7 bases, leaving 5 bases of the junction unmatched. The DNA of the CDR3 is TGTGCCAGTAATGCGGGAGGGCCAAATGAGCAGTTCTTC. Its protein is CASNAGGPNEQFF.

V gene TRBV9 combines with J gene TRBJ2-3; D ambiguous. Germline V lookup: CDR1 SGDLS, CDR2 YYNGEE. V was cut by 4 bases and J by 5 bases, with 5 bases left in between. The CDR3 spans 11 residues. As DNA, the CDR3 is TGTGCCAGCAGCTCCAAAGATACGCAGTATTTT. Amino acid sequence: CASSSKDTQYF.

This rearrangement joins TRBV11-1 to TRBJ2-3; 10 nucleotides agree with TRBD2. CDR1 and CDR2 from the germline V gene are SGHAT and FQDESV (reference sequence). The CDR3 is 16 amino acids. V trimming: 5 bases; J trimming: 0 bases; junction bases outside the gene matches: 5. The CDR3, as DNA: TGTGCCAGCAGCCGACGGACTAGCGGAAGCACAGATACGCAGTATTTT. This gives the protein CASSRRTSGSTDTQYF.